Shown below are 29 T cell receptor beta chains from a single sample sequenced in a study of T cell repertoires in cytomegalovirus infection. Using its own MiXCR run on the reads, TCRdb lists one record per CDR3 protein. This table has about 600,000 distinct CDR3 sequences, approximately 24% appearing once. The sample consisted of CD8+ T cells from PBMCs. Every receptor here comes from a human donor in good health (CMV status not recorded). Some clones in this sample may be carry-over from other donors' samples.

This clonotype has a count of ten or more. V usage is TRBV10-3 and J usage is TRBJ1-2; 9 bases align to TRBD1. V lost 0 bases, J lost 4 bases, and 3 bases stayed unmatched. The germline V gene has CDR1 ENHRY and CDR2 SYGVKD. The CDR3 is 15 amino acids. The CDR3 here is CAISESGTGTYGYTF. CDR3 DNA sequence: TGTGCCATCAGTGAGTCGGGGACAGGGACCTATGGCTACACCTTC.

The CDR3 is CASSFESTEAFF. The CDR3 nucleotides read TGTGCCAGCAGCTTCGAGAGCACTGAAGCTTTCTTT. The chain recombines TRBV13 with TRBJ1-1; D is undetermined. This CDR3 is 12 amino acids long. Germline CDR1 PRHDT, CDR2 FYEKMQ (reference sequence). The V gene lost 3 bases and the J gene lost 4 bases, with 6 bases spanning the gap.

This clonotype came up many times. This chain joins TRBV7-9 and TRBJ2-2, with D perhaps TRBD1 or TRBD2 (6 bases each). The CDR3 covers 19 residues. The germline V gene has CDR1 SEHNR and CDR2 FQNEAQ (reference sequence). V lost 5 bases and J 5 bases, leaving 27 bases between the germline ends. Here the CDR3 DNA reads TGTGCCAGCAGCATAACCTACAGGGTTGGGACTGAGGGGACCGGGGAGCTGTTTTTT. This translates into CASSITYRVGTEGTGELFF.

This clonotype was seen only a few times. This chain connects TRBV27 to TRBJ1-4; D call uncertain. Trimming cost V 8 bases and J 2 bases, with 12 bases left between them. CDR1 is MNHEY and CDR2 is SMNVEV in the germline V gene (reference sequence). This CDR3 comprises 14 residues. The CDR3 spells CASQPGGTNEKLFF. The CDR3 nucleotides are TGTGCCAGCCAACCTGGAGGGACTAATGAAAAACTGTTTTTT. Together with reference TRBV27 and TRBJ1-4, the CDR3 gives the full variable domain: EAQVTQNPRYLITVTGKKLTVTCSQNMNHEYMSWYRQDPGLGLRQIYYSMNVEVTDKGDVPEGYKVSRKEKRNFPLILESPSPNQTSLYFCASQPGGTNEKLFFGSGTQLSVL.

This clonotype was counted a few times. The J gene is TRBJ2-2, the V gene TRBV28, with 8 nucleotides matching TRBD2. This CDR3 contains 15 residues. Germline V lookup: CDR1 MDHEN, CDR2 SYDVKM. J gave up 3 bases and V 3 bases, and 3 bases lay outside the gene matches. CDR3 sequence: CASSLLLADTGELFF. The CDR3, as DNA: TGTGCCAGCAGTTTGCTACTAGCGGACACCGGGGAGCTGTTTTTT.

This sequence joins TRBV2 and TRBJ2-4, with D perhaps matching TRBD2 (5 bases). Germline V gives CDR1 SNHLY, CDR2 FYNNEI. Trimming removed 11 bases at V and 3 bases at J, with 14 bases between. The CDR3 covers 13 residues. DNA for the CDR3: TGTGCCTCAGGATGGAGCGGCAAAAACATTCAGTACTTC. The encoded protein is CASGWSGKNIQYF.

This clonotype was seen more than once but under ten times. This chain uses TRBV27 with TRBJ2-1; D may be TRBD1 or TRBD2 (7 bases each). The V end lost 2 bases, the J end lost 4 bases, and 15 bases lay between the germline ends. Looked up from germline, CDR1 is MNHEY and CDR2 is SMNVEV (reference sequence). This CDR3 contains 16 residues. In DNA form, the CDR3 reads TGTGCCAGCAGTTTAAACCCAGGGGGGGATTACAATGAGCAGTTCTTC. It codes for CASSLNPGGDYNEQFF.

This clonotype was seen a handful of times. The V call is TRBV5-1, the J call TRBJ2-1; D uncertain. The germline V and J ends were trimmed by 3 bases and 0 bases, with 16 bases remaining between them. The CDR3 sequence is 17 residues long. Germline V gives CDR1 SGHRS, CDR2 YFSETQ. In DNA, the CDR3 is TGCGCCAGCAGCTCCTACCAGACGGCGTCCTCCTACAATGAGCAGTTCTTC. As protein: CASSSYQTASSYNEQFF.

The chain carries TRBV7-6 and TRBJ2-1; D gene unclear. CDR1 and CDR2 (germline): SGHVS, FNYEAQ. Trimming took off 2 bases at V and 10 bases at J, with 12 bases between the two ends. CDR3 size: 13 residues. The CDR3 reads CASSLSPTGEQFF. In DNA, the CDR3 is TGTGCCAGCAGCTTAAGCCCCACCGGGGAGCAGTTCTTC.

The chain links TRBV25-1 to TRBJ1-2; D gene unclear. The CDR3 runs 12 residues. The germline V and J ends were trimmed by 5 bases and 5 bases, with 9 bases remaining between them. CDR1 and CDR2 (germline): MGHDK, SYGVNS. In DNA, the CDR3 is TGTGCCAGCAGTCTGCGATCGTATGGCTACACCTTC. This codes for CASSLRSYGYTF.

The V call is TRBV5-6, the J call TRBJ2-2; 14 bases line up with TRBD2. The CDR3 runs to 17 residues. Looked up from germline, CDR1 is SGHDT and CDR2 is YYEEEE. V shed 4 bases and J 7 bases; nucleotides not matched to a gene: 9. The CDR3 DNA sequence: TGTGCCAGCAGCCCTGCGGGACTAGCGGGGGAGGACGGGGAGCTGTTTTTT. As protein: CASSPAGLAGEDGELFF.

This sequence joins TRBV28 and TRBJ1-1; 8 bases match TRBD1. CDR1 is MDHEN, CDR2 SYDVKM, per germline. The CDR3 is 14 amino acids. J was trimmed by 6 bases and V by 6 bases; bases with no gene match: 9. CDR3 amino acids: CASRPLTGVPEAFF. CDR3 nucleotides: TGTGCCAGCAGACCGTTGACAGGGGTCCCTGAAGCTTTCTTT. The whole variable domain, remainder taken from reference TRBV28 and TRBJ1-1, is DVKVTQSSRYLVKRTGEKVFLECVQDMDHENMFWYRQDPGLGLRLIYFSYDVKMKEKGDIPEGYSVSREKKERFSLILESASTNQTSMYLCASRPLTGVPEAFFGQGTRLTVV.

This clonotype was picked up a small number of times. This chain joins TRBV23-1 and TRBJ2-7, with D possibly being TRBD1 (5 bases). TRBV23-1 is labeled an ORF, and its function is uncertain. V shed 1 base and J shed 0 bases, with 13 bases lying between them. The CDR3 is 16 residues long. CDR3 region: CASSQLGPKSSYEQYF. For the CDR3, the DNA is TGCGCCAGCAGTCAATTGGGGCCGAAAAGCTCCTACGAGCAGTACTTC.

On this clonotype: The junction shows a germline mismatch at one end, possibly a read error. This sequence joins TRBV12-5 and TRBJ1-2, with D possibly being TRBD1 (6 bases). Germline V CDR1 and CDR2: LGHNT, FRNRAP. The CDR3 totals 12 residues. The CDR3 DNA reads TGTGTTAGTGTCACCGGGGGGCTGGGCTACACCTTC. It is translated as CVSVTGGLGYTF. Variable domain in full (rest from reference TRBV12-5 and TRBJ1-2): DARVTQTPRHKVTEMGQEVTMRCQPILGHNTVFWYRQTMMQGLELLAYFRNRAPLDDSGMPKDRFSAEMPDATLATLKIQPSEPRDSAVYFCVSVTGGLGYTFGSGTRLTVV.

V and J are TRBV9 and TRBJ2-3; D ambiguous. CDR1 is SGDLS, CDR2 YYNGEE, per germline. Trimming pared 0 bases from V and 0 bases from J, leaving 8 bases between. The CDR3 has 15 amino acids. CDR3 amino acids: CASSVAGPSTDTQYF. DNA of the CDR3: TGTGCCAGCAGCGTAGCCGGGCCTAGCACAGATACGCAGTATTTT.

The chain employs TRBV19 and TRBJ1-1, with 7 bases lining up with TRBD1. Germline loops: CDR1 LNHDA, CDR2 SQIVND (reference sequence). The V and J ends lost 8 bases and 0 bases, in that order; junction bases with no gene match: 6. The CDR3 is 14 amino acids. As DNA, the CDR3 is TGTGCCAGTGGGGGGACAGATATGAACACTGAAGCTTTCTTT. Protein sequence: CASGGTDMNTEAFF.

This rearrangement joins TRBV7-8 to TRBJ1-5; 7 positions agree with TRBD1. V shed 1 base and J 10 bases; nucleotides not matched to a gene: 7. The length of the CDR3 is 14 residues. The germline gives CDR1 SGHVS, CDR2 FQNEAQ. The CDR3 loop is CASSLEDRAGPQHF. The CDR3 region has the DNA TGTGCCAGCAGCTTAGAAGACAGGGCCGGTCCCCAGCATTTT.

This chain uses TRBV5-4 with TRBJ2-6, with D possibly TRBD1 on 5 matching bases. Germline CDR1 and CDR2: SGHNT and YYREEE (reference sequence). The V and J ends lost 0 bases and 4 bases respectively, with 8 bases between them. There are 15 residues in the CDR3. CDR3 in amino acids: CASSLEGLGANVLTF. CDR3 nucleotide sequence: TGTGCCAGCAGCTTGGAGGGGCTCGGGGCCAACGTCCTGACTTTC.

The V call is TRBV28, the J call TRBJ2-1; the D gene is possibly TRBD1 (5 bases). Trimming pared 8 bases from V and 2 bases from J, leaving 19 bases between. The CDR3 runs to 16 residues. Germline V CDR1 and CDR2: MDHEN, SYDVKM. CDR3 amino acids: CASYSRTQNTYNEQFF. For the CDR3, the DNA is TGTGCCAGCTATTCAAGGACACAGAACACCTACAATGAGCAGTTCTTC.

Remarks on this clonotype: The junction departs from the called germline gene at one end, perhaps through a read error. CDR3 DNA: TGTGCCATCAATGAGGGGGGAGGGTATGAGCAGTTCTTC. Amino acids: CAINEGGGYEQFF. This rearrangement joins TRBV10-3 to TRBJ2-1; TRBD2 is a possible D gene (7 bases). CDR1 is ENHRY, CDR2 SYGVKD, per germline. This CDR3 is 13 amino acids long.

The CDR3: CASSYNRGKAEAFF. CDR3 nucleotide sequence: TGTGCCAGCAGTTACAACAGGGGAAAGGCTGAAGCTTTCTTT. J is TRBJ1-1 and V is TRBV6-5; 7 nucleotides agree with TRBD1. This CDR3 region has 14 residues. Germline CDR1 reads MNHEY; CDR2 reads SVGAGI. Losses at the gene ends were 2 bases for V and 6 bases for J; bases not matched to a gene: 6.

In this sample, this clonotype turned up many times. The rearrangement joins TRBV7-9 to TRBJ2-3, with 9 bases matching TRBD2. The ends lost 4 bases at V and 4 bases at J; junction bases unmatched: 9. The CDR3 contains 16 residues. CDR1 and CDR2 from the germline V gene are SEHNR and FQNEAQ (reference sequence). The CDR3 bases are TGTGCCAGCAGCTCCCTCACCCGACTAGCGGCAGATACGCAGTATTTT. Translated: CASSSLTRLAADTQYF.

On this clonotype: Compared with germline, one end of the junction differs, possibly owing to a read error. The rearrangement joins TRBV28 to TRBJ2-2; D gene uncertain. CDR1 and CDR2 from the germline V gene are MDHEN and SYDVKM. There are 14 residues in the CDR3. The CDR3 sequence is CACRNAANTGELFF. Written as DNA, the CDR3 is TGTGCCTGTCGGAACGCCGCGAACACCGGAGAGCTGTTTTTT.

The gene calls are TRBV23-1 and TRBJ2-2, with 7 bases that match TRBD1. Being an ORF, TRBV23-1 has a function that is uncertain. CDR3 length: 18 amino acids. The V and J ends lost 2 bases and 3 bases, in that order; junction bases with no gene match: 12. The DNA for the CDR3 is TGCGCCAGCAGTCAAAATTGGAGAAGGACAGGAGACACCGGGGAGCTGTTTTTT. This sequence encodes CASSQNWRRTGDTGELFF.

The gene calls are TRBV2 and TRBJ1-1; 9 bases are a match to TRBD1. The V gene end was trimmed by 7 bases and the J gene end by 7 bases; junction bases not matched to a gene: 10. The CDR3 has 14 residues. Germline CDR1 is SNHLY and CDR2 is FYNNEI. CDR3 in amino acids: CASTARTGADEAFF. The CDR3 region has the DNA TGTGCCAGCACCGCTCGGACAGGGGCAGATGAAGCTTTCTTT.

This clonotype was counted a few times. The V gene is TRBV6-4, the J gene TRBJ2-1, with a tentative D call TRBD1 (5 bases). Between the trimmed V and J ends, which lost 5 bases and 2 bases, there was a span of 13 bases. The CDR3 length is 15 residues. Germline assignment: CDR1 MRHNA and CDR2 SNTAGT. CDR3 sequence (DNA): TGTGCCAGCAGTCCCCAGCAGGGCACCTACAATGAGCAGTTCTTC. It specifies CASSPQQGTYNEQFF.

This clonotype appeared many times. V gene TRBV7-9 combines with J gene TRBJ2-1; the match to TRBD2 covers 7 bases. The CDR3 is made up of 11 amino acids. From germline, CDR1 is SEHNR and CDR2 FQNEAQ (reference sequence). With 11 bases clipped from V and 6 bases from J, the junction kept 4 bases outside the gene matches. Here the CDR3 reads CALERGNEQFF. CDR3 sequence (DNA): TGTGCCCTCGAGCGGGGCAATGAGCAGTTCTTC.

This clonotype occurred many times. The junction and the germline gene differ at one end; a read error may be behind it. The V call is TRBV7-6, the J call TRBJ2-1, with 8 bases aligning to TRBD1. The CDR3 extends over 16 amino acids. Germline V gene data show CDR1 as SGHVS and CDR2 as FNYEAQ. CDR3 bases: TGTGCTAGCAGCTTAGCGGCGACAGGGGTTATCAATGAGCAGTTCTTC. Its protein is CASSLAATGVINEQFF.

This clonotype has only a few counts. The chain employs TRBV28 and TRBJ1-5, with D unclear. V lost 2 bases and J lost 5, with 13 bases in between. Looked up from germline, CDR1 is MDHEN and CDR2 is SYDVKM. This CDR3 contains 15 residues. The CDR3 nucleotides are TGTGCCAGCAGTTTAGGGCCCGGCCCCGATCAGCCCCAGCATTTT. Translated, it gives CASSLGPGPDQPQHF.